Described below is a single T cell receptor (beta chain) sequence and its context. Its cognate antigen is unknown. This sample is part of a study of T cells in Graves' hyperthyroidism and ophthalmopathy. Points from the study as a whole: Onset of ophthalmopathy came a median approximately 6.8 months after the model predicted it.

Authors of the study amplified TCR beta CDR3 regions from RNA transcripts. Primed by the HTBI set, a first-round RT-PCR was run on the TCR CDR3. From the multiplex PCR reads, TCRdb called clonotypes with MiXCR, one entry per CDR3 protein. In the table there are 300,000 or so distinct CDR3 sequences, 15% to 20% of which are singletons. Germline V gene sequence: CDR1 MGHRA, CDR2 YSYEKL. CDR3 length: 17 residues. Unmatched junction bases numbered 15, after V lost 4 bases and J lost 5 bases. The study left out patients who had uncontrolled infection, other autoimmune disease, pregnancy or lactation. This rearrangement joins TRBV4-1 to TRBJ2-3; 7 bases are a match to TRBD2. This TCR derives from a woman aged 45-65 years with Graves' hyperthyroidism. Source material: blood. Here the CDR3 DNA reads TGCGCCAGCAGCCCAACTCTTACGGGAGGTGCCGTAGATACGCAGTATTTT. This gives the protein CASSPTLTGGAVDTQYF.